The 9 T cell receptor beta chains below all came from one sample that was sequenced in a study of long-term antiretroviral therapy in people with HIV. Investigators performed immunoSEQ version v3.0 at survey level. Clones were sequenced by immunoSEQ multiplex PCR, and TCRdb holds only the in-frame ones, with some missing. Among around 43,000 clones, about 94% were seen once, and the ten largest hold around 2%. The source material was unsorted PBMCs, sampled almost 9.5 years after starting antiretroviral therapy. These receptors originate from a man under 40 with HIV.

This chain uses TRBV6-1 with TRBJ2-7; no clear D gene. This CDR3 spans 13 amino acids. The V and J ends lost 9 bases and 3 bases respectively, with 15 bases between them. Per germline, CDR1 MNHNS and CDR2 SASEGT. The CDR3 nucleotides read TGTGCCAGTCAGACCGGGCCTAACTACGAGCAGTACGTC. Its protein is CASQTGPNYEQYV.

CDR3 protein: CASSEGQNYEQYF. The CDR3 DNA follows: TGTGCCAGCTCAGAGGGACAGAACTACGAGCAGTACTTC. The chain carries TRBV18 and TRBJ2-7; TRBD1 matches 7 bases. V dropped 5 bases and J dropped 3; count of bases not matched to a gene: 4. The CDR3 extends over 13 amino acids. Germline assignment: CDR1 KGHSH and CDR2 LQKENI.

This clone has a single count. The CDR3 bases are TGTGCCACCAGCAGTCTGGGCAGCACTAGCACAGATACGCAGTATTTT. Amino acids: CATSSLGSTSTDTQYF. The gene calls are TRBV15 and TRBJ2-3; D is unresolved. The germline V gene has CDR1 LNHNV and CDR2 YYDKDF (reference sequence). CDR3 length: 16 amino acids. The ends were cut back, 3 bases at V and 0 bases at J, with 13 bases in the middle. The full variable domain, completed using reference TRBV15 and TRBJ2-3, is DAMVIQNPRYQVTQFGKPVTLSCSQTLNHNVMYWYQQKSSQAPKLLFHYYDKDFNNEADTPDNFQSRRPNTSFCFLDIRSPGLGDTAMYLCATSSLGSTSTDTQYFGPGTRLTVL.

The rearrangement links TRBV29-1 to TRBJ2-3, with D unclear. V was shortened by 7 bases and J by 6 bases, with 11 bases between the two germline ends. The CDR3 loop spans 11 amino acids. From germline, CDR1 is SQVTM and CDR2 ANQGSEA. The CDR3 region has the DNA TGCAGCGCAGCAAAGGAGGATACGCAGTATTTT. Amino acids: CSAAKEDTQYF.

J is TRBJ2-7 and V is TRBV6-5; D unresolved. V lost 0 bases, J lost 0 bases, and 12 bases lay in between. Germline CDR1 MNHEY, CDR2 SVGAGI. The CDR3 has 16 residues. The DNA for the CDR3 is TGTGCCAGCAGTTACTCGCGGACCGCAAGCTCCTACGAGCAGTACGTC. Its translation is CASSYSRTASSYEQYV.

The V and J genes are TRBV5-5 and TRBJ2-7, with unresolved D. CDR1 SGHKS and CDR2 YYEKEE come from the germline V gene (reference sequence). V lost 0 bases and J lost 0, with 13 bases in between. This CDR3 has 16 amino acids. The CDR3 DNA follows: TGTGCCAGCAGCTTGGCCGGAAACCCTCTCTCCTACGAGCAGTACTTC. It is translated as CASSLAGNPLSYEQYF.

This clone is a singleton in its sample. The V and J genes are TRBV6-1 and TRBJ1-1; 7 nucleotides line up with TRBD1. V shed 7 bases and J 0 bases; nucleotides not matched to a gene: 2. Germline CDR1 reads MNHNS; CDR2 reads SASEGT. The CDR3 is 13 residues long. The CDR3 nucleotides are TGTGCCAGCAAGACAGGGTTGAACACTGAAGCTTTCTTT. Its protein product is CASKTGLNTEAFF.

J is TRBJ1-5 and V is TRBV19; TRBD1 aligns across 8 bases. With 4 bases clipped from V and 1 base from J, the junction kept 6 bases outside the gene matches. The CDR3 is 16 residues long. Germline V gene lookup returns CDR1 LNHDA and CDR2 SQIVND (reference sequence). The DNA for the CDR3 is TGTGCCAGTAGTACTGAACAGGGGGGGAGCAATCAGCCCCAGCATTTT. It encodes CASSTEQGGSNQPQHF.

This rearrangement joins TRBV28 to TRBJ1-1, with 8 nucleotides matching TRBD1. CDR1 is MDHEN, CDR2 SYDVKM, per germline. After removal of 5 bases from V and 4 bases from J, the junction contained 3 bases not matched to a gene. The CDR3 runs to 13 residues. The CDR3 DNA reads as TGTGCCAGCAGTCCCGGGACAGGCACTGAAGCTTTCTTT. It codes for CASSPGTGTEAFF.